This TCR beta chain was sequenced for a study of response to subunit inactivated influenza vaccine. This clonotype was seen more than once but under ten times. Its antigen is unknown. From the RT-PCR reads, TCRdb called clonotypes with MiXCR, one entry per CDR3 protein. The repertoire holds approximately 520,000 distinct CDR3 sequences, with about 25% as singletons. V lost 2 bases and J lost 7; bases outside the gene matches: 9. The CDR3 sequence is 15 residues long. Study findings and constraints: The authors offered the suggestion that each seasonal influenza vaccination recruits few new T cells.

This chain connects TRBV12-3 or TRBV12-4 to TRBJ2-7; 9 nucleotides align to TRBD1. The TCR comes from a man between 45 and 60 years old who received an inactivated influenza vaccine. The specimen was CD4+ T cells sorted from PBMCs, collected around 5 days after vaccination. This chain's CDR3 is CASSLLGQGGSEQYF. Here the CDR3 DNA reads TGTGCCAGCAGTTTACTGGGACAGGGAGGTTCAGAGCAGTACTTC.